This note documents a single T cell receptor beta chain sequence. What this receptor recognizes is not known. The record has no base qualities; no much larger clone is one base away. Trimming at the junction amounts to 2 bases on V and 0 bases on J, and the germline ends lie 8 bases apart. The CDR3 covers 14 residues, taking in both the cysteine and the phenylalanine. The read is trimmed to its CDR3 DNA, 42 bases read in frame from base 1. Sequences DFQATT (CDR1) and SNEGSKA (CDR2) are obtained from the germline V gene (reference sequence). This specimen belongs to a study of early T cells in non-severe SARS-CoV-2 infection (dated by TCRdb to the early 2020s). Turning to the overall study: Because TCR sequencing relied on bulk RNA taken from unsorted whole blood, pairing of alpha and beta chains was not possible.

The receptor library was made with 5' RACE. Sequencing instrument: NextSeq 500. Unique molecular identifiers were attached to individual cDNA molecules in the TCR library protocol so that sequencing error and PCR bias could be corrected. Both TCR alpha and beta chains were sequenced, and tight co-correlation was observed between alpha and beta sequence abundances in each sample. The study's own analysis went as follows. Decombinator V4 was used to annotate the V gene, J gene and CDR3 of the TCR sequences. Expanded TCRs were defined as changing significantly between any two time points under a Poisson model with p below 0.0001. TCR abundances were normalised to the total number of TCRs sequenced per sample and were expressed as counts per million. MAIT TCRs were defined by TRAV1-2 paired with TRAJ12, TRAJ20 or TRAJ33, and iNKT TCRs by TRAV10 paired with TRAJ18. A search of VDJdb, accessed on 1 November 2021, was run for TCRs annotated to CMV, EBV and SARS-CoV-2, with TCRs annotated for multiple antigens excluded. TCRdb reran the public reads through fastp at Q25 and MiXCR, keeping productive beta chains. Here each entry gathers all rows of one CDR3 protein and keeps the most common genes and DNA. None of the V and J calls come from the authors' own analysis; TCRdb made them. The sample table lists roughly 110,000 distinct CDR3 sequences, over 8.5% of them with a count of one. In total, the top ten clones hold about 8.1% of the sample.

Broad study findings and their caveats: VDJdb matching was skewed toward anti-spike CD8 responses and likely underestimated virus-specific expansions, missing private and CD4 specificities.

A case-control design nested within a healthcare worker cohort in London, UK, was used, with weekly nasopharyngeal swab PCR tests and blood sampling performed. Healthcare workers were enrolled in the week of the UK lockdown, from 23 to 31 March 2020, and were followed every week for up to roughly 15 weeks. The sequenced sample was whole blood. This sequence was found in an adult who was a healthcare worker with PCR-confirmed SARS-CoV-2 infection or an uninfected control (not recorded which). The V gene is TRBV20-1 and the J gene is TRBJ2-1, with no reliable assignment of the D segment. The CDR3 in this case is CSARPKSSYNEQFF. Read as DNA, the sequence is TGCAGTGCTAGACCCAAATCCTCCTACAATGAGCAGTTCTTC.